This T cell receptor beta chain is drawn from a study of shared clonotypes between healthy human individuals. Trimming removed 6 bases at V and 4 bases at J, with 16 bases between. This CDR3 is 15 amino acids long. The V gene's germline CDR1 is MDHEN and CDR2 SYDVKM. Only in-frame clones appear in the TCRdb table, and some are missing; sequencing was by immunoSEQ multiplex PCR. The profile shows 2 million to 3 million clones, 93% of them singletons. The sequence derives from a man between 18 and 29 years old in good health. Some clones in this sample may be carry-over from other donors' samples. This chain uses TRBV28 with TRBJ2-1, with D possibly TRBD2 on 6 matching bases. The source material was naive CD4+ T cells from PBMCs. As for subset: CD45RA+ positively selected. The CDR3 DNA reads as TGTGCCAGCAGGCCGTCGGGACTGGGGTACAATGAGCAGTTCTTC. Protein sequence: CASRPSGLGYNEQFF.